This TCR beta chain came from a study of T cell therapy after organ transplantation. Remarks on this clone: Its antigen is not identified. Other nucleotide sequences in the sample specify the same CDR3.

V was clipped by 0 bases and J by 5 bases; unmatched bases: 3. CDR3 length: 16 amino acids. The V gene's germline CDR1 is MNHEY and CDR2 SVGAGI. The table came from immunoSEQ multiplex PCR; TCRdb's copy has only in-frame clones and leaves some out. Of 40,000 to 60,000 clones listed, 94% are singletons. The rearrangement links TRBV6-5 to TRBJ2-1; 11 nucleotides agree with TRBD2. The sequences come from CD8+ T cells from blood, collected before autologous CMV-specific T cell therapy. The TCR was taken from a human patient who had received a solid organ transplant and had CMV disease. The CDR3 coding sequence is TGTGCCAGCAGTTACTCTCTAGCGGGGGGTGACAATGAGCAGTTCTTC. The encoded protein is CASSYSLAGGDNEQFF.